This T cell receptor beta chain was identified during a study of T and B cells in COVID-19 patients. To note about this clonotype: The antigen is not known.

From blood, about 250-500 ng of genomic DNA served as TRB template. Germline loops: CDR1 KGHSH, CDR2 LQKENI. The CDR3 loop spans 13 amino acids. Deletions cut 5 bases from V and 3 bases from J, with 11 bases between. Study results and limitations: In COVID-19 patients, T cell receptor beta variable and joining gene use was reportedly strongly skewed. Highly clonal in active COVID-19, TRB repertoires exceeded healthy-donor diversity and richness at recovery.

BIOMED2 TRB-A/B primer pools were used in multiplex TRB PCR. TCRdb fed the multiplex PCR reads into MiXCR, producing one record per CDR3 protein. This table holds several thousand distinct CDR3 sequences, roughly 27% found once. This clonotype was obtained from a human donor with active COVID-19. The chain is built from TRBV18 and TRBJ2-7; possibly TRBD2 for D (5 bases). Sequences were obtained from blood. The CDR3 reads CASSGPGGYEQYF. Here the CDR3 DNA reads TGTGCCAGCTCAGGACCCGGAGGCTACGAGCAGTACTTC.